This T cell receptor beta chain was documented in a study of cytomegalovirus exposure and HLA in healthy donors. Study details: In a previous analysis, 110 million or so unique TCR beta sequences were found from 150 million to 200 million T cells. Regarding the study as a whole: Among the CMV-associated chains, three were confirmed in vitro as specific for CMV antigens. On later analysis, the bulk of CMV-associated TCR beta chains appeared to be HLA-restricted.

Trimming removed 4 bases from V and 6 bases from J; junction bases left unmatched: 13. The CDR3 covers 16 residues. CDR1 and CDR2 (germline): GTSNPN, SVGIG (reference sequence). Comments on this clone: The antigen remains undetermined.

With 60 Vbeta and 13 Jbeta primers, the PCR was carried out. Using immunoSEQ multiplex PCR, the repertoire was profiled, and TCRdb retains in-frame clones only, with some absent. Its listing shows 56,000 or so clones. The TCR originated in a man aged 35 to 55 in good health and CMV-seropositive. The rearrangement links TRBV30 to TRBJ2-1; TRBD2 matches 9 bases. The sample comprised PBMCs. The CDR3 here is CAWIPTTGRGGNEQFF. The CDR3 DNA is TGTGCCTGGATTCCAACTACGGGGCGGGGGGGCAATGAGCAGTTCTTC.